This entry lists 28 T cell receptor beta chains sequenced from one sample in a study of blood T cell repertoires in COVID-19. Using immunoSEQ multiplex PCR, the repertoire was profiled, and TCRdb retains in-frame clones only, with some absent. The repertoire holds around 260,000 clones, with about nine tenths as singletons. The sequencing input was peripheral blood. Receptors originate from a woman between 40 and 50 years old who had recovered from COVID-19.

This clone was seen a few times. V usage is TRBV2 and J usage is TRBJ2-7, with 10 nucleotides matching TRBD1. V shed 6 bases, J shed 3 bases, and the junction held 5 bases outside the gene matches. Germline assignment: CDR1 SNHLY and CDR2 FYNNEI. CDR3 length: 14 amino acids. For the CDR3, the DNA is TGTGCCAGCAGCGCGGGACAGGGGATCTACGAGCAGTACTTC. Its protein is CASSAGQGIYEQYF.

The rearrangement links TRBV9 to TRBJ2-3; 7 bases map to TRBD2. This CDR3 has 15 amino acids. The trim removed 4 bases at V and 0 bases at J, leaving 5 bases unmatched. CDR1 SGDLS and CDR2 YYNGEE come from the germline V gene. CDR3 amino acids: CASSPGTTSTDTQYF. DNA of the CDR3: TGTGCCAGCAGCCCCGGGACTACAAGCACAGATACGCAGTATTTT.

This rearrangement joins TRBV10-3 to TRBJ2-5; 8 bases line up with TRBD2. Germline CDR1 reads ENHRY; CDR2 reads SYGVKD. J gave up 4 bases and V 5 bases, and 9 bases lay outside the gene matches. CDR3 length: 15 amino acids. CDR3 sequence reads: CAISRGGLRAETQYF. CDR3 coding DNA: TGTGCCATCAGTCGGGGGGGGCTGAGGGCAGAGACCCAGTACTTC.

This clone was observed a single time. The chain recombines TRBV7-8 with TRBJ1-1, with D perhaps matching TRBD1 (6 bases). V was cut by 3 bases and J by 1 base, with 12 bases left in between. Germline lookup yields CDR1 SGHVS and CDR2 FQNEAQ. This CDR3 has 15 residues. CDR3 loop: CASSFSARGNTEAFF. Here the CDR3 DNA reads TGTGCCAGCAGCTTCAGCGCCAGGGGGAACACTGAAGCTTTCTTT.

The chain links TRBV2 to TRBJ1-5, with D tentatively TRBD1 (6 bases). The CDR3 runs to 15 residues. Looked up from germline, CDR1 is SNHLY and CDR2 is FYNNEI. V gave up 6 bases and J gave up 2 bases, with 14 bases separating them. In DNA form, the CDR3 reads TGTGCCAGCAGGGGGACAAGGGCTGGCAATCAGCCCCAGCATTTT. Its translation is CASRGTRAGNQPQHF. The full variable domain, with the rest looked up from reference TRBV2 and TRBJ1-5, is EPEVTQTPSHQVTQMGQEVILRCVPISNHLYFYWYRQILGQKVEFLVSFYNNEISEKSEIFDDQFSVERPDGSNFTLKIRSTKLEDSAMYFCASRGTRAGNQPQHFGDGTRLSIL.

CDR3 DNA: TGTGCCAGCACCGGCGGGGGGGAGGACAATGAGCAGTTCTTC. It is translated as CASTGGGEDNEQFF. The chain carries TRBV2 and TRBJ2-1, with 9 bases fitting TRBD2. CDR3 length equals 14 residues. CDR1 and CDR2 (germline): SNHLY, FYNNEI. V lost 7 bases and J lost 5; bases outside the gene matches: 6.

J is TRBJ2-7 and V is TRBV3-1 (or the pseudogene TRBV3-2); TRBD2 matches 7 bases. CDR3 length: 17 amino acids. Germline V CDR1 and CDR2: LGHDT, YNNKEL (reference sequence). V trimming: 4 bases; J trimming: 1 base; junction bases outside the gene matches: 13. Written as DNA, the CDR3 is TGTGCCAGCAGCCCTTTATTCACGACTAGCAGGTCCTACGAGCAGTACTTC. This translates into CASSPLFTTSRSYEQYF.

The chain links TRBV19 to TRBJ1-2; no firm D call. This CDR3 region has 15 residues. V was cut by 5 bases and J by 2 bases, with 15 bases left in between. Per the germline V gene, CDR1 is LNHDA and CDR2 is SQIVND (reference sequence). Here the CDR3 DNA reads TGTGCCAGTAGTTCGGAGTGGGCGGGGAACTATGGCTACACCTTC. This encodes CASSSEWAGNYGYTF.

The J gene is TRBJ1-5, the V gene TRBV10-3; possible D gene TRBD1, 5 bases. Trimming pared 0 bases from V and 12 bases from J, leaving 9 bases between. The germline V gene has CDR1 ENHRY and CDR2 SYGVKD. CDR3 length: 12 amino acids. The CDR3 DNA follows: TGTGCCATCAGTGAGTCGGGGCGTCACCAGCATTTT. Translating it yields CAISESGRHQHF.

The chain joins TRBV5-1 to TRBJ2-3; TRBD2 is a possible D gene (6 bases). Germline lookup yields CDR1 SGHRS and CDR2 YFSETQ. This CDR3 comprises 16 residues. Trimming removed 0 bases at V and 2 bases at J, with 13 bases between. The CDR3 region has the DNA TGCGCCAGCAGCTTGGCCAGCCGGGGGAACACAGATACGCAGTATTTT. Its protein is CASSLASRGNTDTQYF.

The rearrangement links TRBV30 to TRBJ2-1; 11 bases agree with TRBD1. With V trimmed by 6 bases and J by 12 bases, 19 bases remained unmatched. Germline V gene sequence: CDR1 GTSNPN, CDR2 SVGIG (reference sequence). The CDR3 length is 16 residues. DNA for the CDR3: TGTGCCTGCGACTTATCCGGGACAGGGGGGTATTTTTCGCAGTTCTTC. This sequence encodes CACDLSGTGGYFSQFF.

The chain recombines TRBV10-3 with TRBJ1-1; TRBD1 matches at 8 bases. CDR1 is ENHRY, CDR2 SYGVKD, per germline. The J segment lost 6 bases and the V segment lost 3 bases, leaving 6 bases of the junction unmatched. CDR3 length: 14 amino acids. The CDR3: CAISDTGQAPEAFF. The CDR3 DNA sequence: TGTGCCATCAGTGATACGGGACAGGCTCCTGAAGCTTTCTTT.

The rearrangement links TRBV7-9 to TRBJ1-2, with 9 bases aligning to TRBD1. CDR3 length equals 16 residues. V lost 5 bases to trimming and J lost 4 bases; unmatched junction nucleotides: 11. CDR1 and CDR2 (germline): SEHNR, FQNEAQ (reference sequence). CDR3 in amino acids: CASSRKGTGYGYGYTF. In nucleotides, the CDR3 is TGTGCCAGCAGCCGCAAGGGGACAGGGTATGGCTATGGCTACACCTTC.

The chain is built from TRBV5-8 and TRBJ1-4; 7 bases fit TRBD1. The CDR3 consists of 18 residues. Germline CDR1 SGHTS, CDR2 YDEGEE. V shed 3 bases, J shed 6 bases, and the junction held 17 bases outside the gene matches. CDR3 protein: CASSYSPPPEGADEKLFF. CDR3 DNA: TGTGCCAGCAGCTACAGCCCCCCGCCCGAGGGGGCGGATGAAAAACTGTTTTTT.

The chain has TRBV4-3 and TRBJ2-7; 8 bases fit TRBD2. Germline trimming cut 0 bases from V and 9 bases from J; bases unmatched to any gene: 16. The CDR3 is 17 amino acids. Germline V gene sequence: CDR1 LGHNA, CDR2 YSLEER. CDR3 protein: CASSQDLGLAGGGGQYF. CDR3 bases: TGCGCCAGCAGCCAAGATCTCGGGCTAGCGGGTGGGGGTGGGCAGTACTTC.

The J gene is TRBJ2-5, the V gene TRBV6-5; 7 bases match TRBD1. V gave up 6 bases and J gave up 5 bases; unmatched junction bases: 12. The CDR3 spans 15 residues. Germline V gene lookup returns CDR1 MNHEY and CDR2 SVGAGI. CDR3 nucleotide sequence: TGTGCCAGCAGCCCCCGACAGGGAGAGACGGAGACCCAGTACTTC. Encoded protein: CASSPRQGETETQYF.

The genes are TRBV27 and TRBJ1-1; D uncertain. CDR1 and CDR2 from the germline V gene are MNHEY and SMNVEV (reference sequence). V lost 0 bases to trimming and J lost 6 bases, with 14 bases between them. This CDR3 spans 15 amino acids. CDR3 in amino acids: CASSLSGRSRPEAFF. CDR3 coding DNA: TGTGCCAGCAGTTTATCTGGCAGGTCGCGACCTGAAGCTTTCTTT.

This clone has only one observation. The chain is built from TRBV5-8 and TRBJ2-2; 9 nucleotides line up with TRBD1. Germline trimming cut 3 bases from V and 3 bases from J; bases unmatched to any gene: 3. Per the germline V gene, CDR1 is SGHTS and CDR2 is YDEGEE. The CDR3 length is 15 residues. CDR3 nucleotide sequence: TGTGCCAGCAGCTCGGGACAGGGCGACACCGGGGAGCTGTTTTTT. Encoded protein: CASSSGQGDTGELFF.

Comments on this clone: The junction departs from germline at one end; a sequencing error may be responsible. J is TRBJ2-7 and V is TRBV6-4, with D perhaps TRBD1 (5 bases). The CDR3 sequence is 14 residues long. Germline values: CDR1 MRHNA, CDR2 SNTAGT. The CDR3 region is CASTDSVDSYEQYF. CDR3 sequence (DNA): TGTGCCAGCACTGACAGCGTCGACTCCTACGAGCAGTACTTC.

V usage is TRBV15 and J usage is TRBJ1-6; D uncertain. Deletions cut 0 bases from V and 2 bases from J, with 8 bases between. CDR1 LNHNV and CDR2 YYDKDF come from the germline V gene (reference sequence). There are 16 residues in the CDR3. The DNA of the CDR3 is TGTGCCACCAGCAGAGATGGGAGCGCCTATAATTCACCCCTCCACTTT. It specifies CATSRDGSAYNSPLHF. Using reference TRBV15 and TRBJ1-6 for the parts outside the CDR3, the full variable domain is DAMVIQNPRYQVTQFGKPVTLSCSQTLNHNVMYWYQQKSSQAPKLLFHYYDKDFNNEADTPDNFQSRRPNTSFCFLDIRSPGLGDTAMYLCATSRDGSAYNSPLHFGNGTRLTVT.

This clone was picked up one time. J is TRBJ1-1 and V is TRBV3-1 (or the pseudogene TRBV3-2); 9 nucleotides agree with TRBD1. CDR3 length: 13 amino acids. Germline loops: CDR1 LGHDT, CDR2 YNNKEL (reference sequence). With V trimmed by 5 bases and J by 10 bases, 8 bases remained unmatched. CDR3 in amino acids: CASSATGTGLAFF. For the CDR3, the DNA is TGTGCCAGCAGCGCGACGGGGACAGGGTTAGCTTTCTTT.

This clone showed up just a few times. V usage is TRBV11-2 and J usage is TRBJ2-7, with D tentatively TRBD2 (6 bases). The CDR3 is made up of 14 amino acids. CDR1 and CDR2 (germline): SGHAT, FQNNGV. The ends were cut back, 9 bases at V and 3 bases at J, with 18 bases in the middle. In DNA form, the CDR3 reads TGTGCCAGTAGGCCATCGGGAGATTACTACGAGCAGTACTTC. It translates to CASRPSGDYYEQYF.

In DNA form, the CDR3 reads TGCGCCAGCAGCTTGGTGCTAGCGGGGAGCAATGAGCAGTTCTTC. Translating it yields CASSLVLAGSNEQFF. The chain employs TRBV5-1 and TRBJ2-1; 9 bases match TRBD2. V gave up 0 bases and J gave up 6 bases; unmatched junction bases: 4. The germline V gene has CDR1 SGHRS and CDR2 YFSETQ. The CDR3 contains 15 residues.

V is TRBV4-3 and J is TRBJ1-4, with D maybe TRBD1 (6 bases). V was pared by 2 bases and J by 7 bases, with 17 bases between. Germline V gives CDR1 LGHNA, CDR2 YSLEER. The CDR3 sequence is 16 residues long. The CDR3: CASSQRLGALSEKLFF. For the CDR3, the DNA is TGCGCCAGCAGCCAAAGACTGGGGGCCCTTAGTGAAAAACTGTTTTTT.

This clone was picked up a small number of times. The gene calls are TRBV6-5 and TRBJ1-5; no clear D. Between the trimmed V and J ends, which lost 0 bases and 9 bases, there was a span of 9 bases. Germline CDR1 reads MNHEY; CDR2 reads SVGAGI. This CDR3 region has 13 residues. CDR3 sequence (DNA): TGTGCCAGCAGTTACTCCCAAGGAGGGCCCCAGCATTTT. Its protein product is CASSYSQGGPQHF.

The CDR3 DNA reads TGTGCCAGCAGCTTTACCAGAAATACTGAAGCTTTCTTT. This gives the protein CASSFTRNTEAFF. The chain combines TRBV7-8 with TRBJ1-1; D is unclear. The CDR3 runs 13 residues. Germline CDR1 reads SGHVS; CDR2 reads FQNEAQ. V lost 3 bases and J 5 bases, leaving 10 bases between the germline ends.

J is TRBJ2-3 and V is TRBV4-1, with D possibly being TRBD2 (5 bases). This CDR3 has 17 residues. Germline V CDR1 and CDR2: MGHRA, YSYEKL. V lost 1 base to trimming and J lost 4 bases, with 18 bases between them. CDR3 sequence: CASSQGDAGYSPDTQYF. The CDR3 DNA reads TGCGCCAGCAGCCAAGGTGACGCGGGCTATTCTCCAGATACGCAGTATTTT.

The gene calls are TRBV9 and TRBJ2-7; D is possibly TRBD2 (5 bases). V was pared by 0 bases and J by 1 base, with 8 bases between. This CDR3 is 14 amino acids long. CDR1 and CDR2 (germline): SGDLS, YYNGEE. CDR3 sequence reads: CASSVDPGSYEQYF. As DNA, the CDR3 is TGTGCCAGCAGCGTAGACCCGGGGTCCTACGAGCAGTACTTC.